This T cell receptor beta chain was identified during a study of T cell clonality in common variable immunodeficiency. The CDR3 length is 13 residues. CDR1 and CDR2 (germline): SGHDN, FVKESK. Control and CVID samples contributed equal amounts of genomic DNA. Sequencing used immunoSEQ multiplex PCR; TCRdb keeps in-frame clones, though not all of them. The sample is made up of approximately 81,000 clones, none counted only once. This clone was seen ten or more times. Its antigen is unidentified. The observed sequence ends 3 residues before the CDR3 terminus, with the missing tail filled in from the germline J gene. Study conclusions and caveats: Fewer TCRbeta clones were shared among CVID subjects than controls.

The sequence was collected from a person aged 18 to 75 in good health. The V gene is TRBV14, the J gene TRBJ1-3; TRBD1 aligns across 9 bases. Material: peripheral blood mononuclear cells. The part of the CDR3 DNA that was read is TGTGCCAGCAGCCTTGTTCCGGACAGGGGC. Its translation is CASSLVPDRG. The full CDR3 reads CASSLVPDRGIYF. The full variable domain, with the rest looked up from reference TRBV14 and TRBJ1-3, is EAGVTQFPSHSVIEKGQTVTLRCDPISGHDNLYWYRRVMGKEIKFLLHFVKESKQDESGMPNNRFLAERTGGTYSTLKVQPAELEDSGVYFCASSLVPDRGIYFGEGSWLTVV.